This TCR beta chain was identified in a study of blood T cell repertoires in COVID-19. In germline, CDR1 is SNHLY, CDR2 FYNNEI. This CDR3 comprises 15 residues. Deletions cut 2 bases from V and 0 bases from J, with 10 bases between. The table came from immunoSEQ multiplex PCR; TCRdb's copy has only in-frame clones and leaves some out. This sample has more than 200,000 clones; around 80% occur once, and the top ten carry 4.2%. The chain combines TRBV2 with TRBJ1-1; a weak D match, TRBD1 (6 bases). The receptor was derived from a man aged 55 to 70 with acute or convalescent COVID-19. Sequencing was done on a sample of peripheral blood. The CDR3 loop is CASSELGGMNTEAFF. DNA for the CDR3: TGTGCCAGCAGTGAACTTGGGGGCATGAACACTGAAGCTTTCTTT.